These T cell receptor beta chains were read from a single sample in a study of blood T cell repertoires in COVID-19. Sequenced by immunoSEQ multiplex PCR; TCRdb stores in-frame clones only, minus some. The sample lists under 350,000 clones; more than 85% were seen once. What was sequenced was peripheral blood. The receptors shown here come from a man aged 40-50 years with acute or convalescent COVID-19. Both conserved end residues are part of each CDR3. Each record gives: J gene, V gene, CDR3 protein.

J: TRBJ2-6
V: TRBV5-1
CDR3: CASSTQGSGANVLTF

J: TRBJ2-1
V: TRBV5-1
CDR3: CASRDSAYNEQFF

J: TRBJ1-2
V: TRBV5-1
CDR3: CASSSEATDYGYTF

J: TRBJ1-1
V: TRBV19
CDR3: CATSARGQGNTEAFF

J: TRBJ2-1
V: TRBV5-1
CDR3: CASSLAATGNEQFF

J: TRBJ1-1
V: TRBV20-1
CDR3: CSASPPLSNTEAFF

J: TRBJ1-1
V: TRBV6-2/TRBV6-3
CDR3: CASSQRERTEAFF

J: TRBJ2-1
V: TRBV6-5
CDR3: CASRLAGVNEQFF

J: TRBJ2-1
V: TRBV7-2
CDR3: CASSHTSGGVVRQFF

J: TRBJ1-2
V: TRBV10-2
CDR3: CASSGVRDRQANYGYTF

J: TRBJ1-6
V: TRBV10-2
CDR3: CASSGPGQGRSPLHF

J: TRBJ2-2
V: TRBV4-2
CDR3: CASSQDRSTGELFF

J: TRBJ1-2
V: TRBV11-3
CDR3: CASSHTGGYGYTF

J: TRBJ1-1
V: TRBV7-9
CDR3: CASSLGGTMNTEAFF

J: TRBJ1-6
V: TRBV4-2
CDR3: CASSQGLGGGKSLHF

J: TRBJ1-2
V: TRBV20-1
CDR3: CSATGGLGYTF

J: TRBJ2-7
V: TRBV12-5
CDR3: CASGITGVAYEQYF

J: TRBJ1-3
V: TRBV6-1
CDR3: CASSEAGGNTIYF

J: TRBJ2-1
V: TRBV18
CDR3: CASSVSGQGPGEQFF

J: TRBJ2-3
V: TRBV5-6
CDR3: CASSTGLSTDTQYF

J: TRBJ1-5
V: TRBV30
CDR3: CAWSRGSDSNQPQHF

J: TRBJ1-1
V: TRBV20-1
CDR3: CSALGQTEAFF

J: TRBJ1-4
V: TRBV4-1
CDR3: CASSPPSWGPVIEKLFF

J: TRBJ1-1
V: TRBV27
CDR3: CASSTRTGTEAFF

J: TRBJ1-2
V: TRBV24-1
CDR3: CATSDLHGDSPYGYTF

J: TRBJ2-3
V: TRBV30
CDR3: CAWSGVGRADTQYF

J: TRBJ1-1
V: TRBV7-9
CDR3: CASSRGPQGTGTEAFF

J: TRBJ1-6
V: TRBV5-1
CDR3: CASAGAGEKTYNSPLHF

J: TRBJ2-7
V: TRBV3-1/TRBV3-2
CDR3: CASSQLTRSSYEQYF

J: TRBJ1-5
V: TRBV19
CDR3: CATSTTGLGEPQHF

J: TRBJ2-7
V: TRBV12-5
CDR3: CASGSHGEDQYF

J: TRBJ2-5
V: TRBV5-1
CDR3: CASSSYKSREETQYF

J: TRBJ2-7
V: TRBV11-2
CDR3: CASSSTVGYEQYF

J: TRBJ1-5
V: TRBV5-1
CDR3: CASSTGGWGQPQHF

J: TRBJ2-7
V: TRBV6-5
CDR3: CASSSRTGAYEQYF

J: TRBJ1-1
V: TRBV7-8
CDR3: CASSSNRDRRRNTEAFF

J: TRBJ2-4
V: TRBV7-9
CDR3: CASSPPLGEAKNIQYF

J: TRBJ1-3
V: TRBV27
CDR3: CASSSQTGNTIYF

J: TRBJ1-2
V: TRBV6-1
CDR3: CASSERGLGGYTF

J: TRBJ2-3
V: TRBV4-1
CDR3: CASTLAGASTDTQYF

J: TRBJ2-7
V: TRBV5-1
CDR3: CASRGQGYEQYF

J: TRBJ2-1
V: TRBV3-1/TRBV3-2
CDR3: CASSLPPAGGRGEQFF

J: TRBJ1-6
V: TRBV24-1
CDR3: CATSDARQGPNSPLHF

J: TRBJ1-2
V: TRBV10-3
CDR3: CAISEISGTSGYTF

J: TRBJ2-1
V: TRBV27
CDR3: CTSRPRTDIRDEQFF

J: TRBJ1-1
V: TRBV12-3/TRBV12-4
CDR3: CASSFTVTEAFF

J: TRBJ1-2
V: TRBV5-1
CDR3: CASSLSTFNYGYTF

J: TRBJ2-1
V: TRBV5-1
CDR3: CASSPAPGGEQFF

J: TRBJ1-1
V: TRBV3-1/TRBV3-2
CDR3: CASSQEWDSVNTEAFF

J: TRBJ2-7
V: TRBV10-2
CDR3: CASKTGTSYEQYF

J: TRBJ2-1
V: TRBV19
CDR3: CASISGGAYNEQFF

J: TRBJ2-1
V: TRBV7-3
CDR3: CASSSSAPGVEQFF

J: TRBJ1-1
V: TRBV2
CDR3: CASSDRTGGFTEAFF

J: TRBJ2-3
V: TRBV30
CDR3: CAWGWGGLTDTQYF